This T cell receptor beta chain was identified in a study of OX40 agonist ivuxolimab in advanced cancers. Here immunoSEQ multiplex PCR was the method, and the copy in TCRdb shows in-frame clones only, minus some. Of 70,000 to 85,000 clones listed, around 90% are singletons. The CDR3 sequence is 13 residues long. CDR1 and CDR2 from the germline V gene are LNHNV and YYDKDF (reference sequence). The V and J ends lost 7 bases and 7 bases respectively, with 14 bases between them. The rearrangement links TRBV15 to TRBJ1-5; tentative D call: TRBD1 (6 bases). This sequence originates from an adult with an advanced solid tumor such as melanoma, head and neck, liver or kidney cancer. Specimen: CD4+ or CD8+ T cells sorted from blood, collected in a trial of the OX40 agonist ivuxolimab. The CDR3 nucleotides are TGTGCCACCACCCGAGGGGGGGGACAGCCCCAGCATTTT. It is translated as CATTRGGGQPQHF.